This T cell receptor beta chain was captured in a study of cytomegalovirus exposure and HLA in healthy donors. Study-wide findings and caveats: Researchers reported in a later analysis that a missense DCLRE1C variant was tied to TCR beta V- and J-gene trimming. The listing of 150 to 200 TCR beta chains classed them as cytomegalovirus-associated.

To note about this clone: Its target is not known.

The CDR3 is made up of 14 amino acids. The germline gives CDR1 MDHEN, CDR2 SYDVKM. V was pared by 6 bases and J by 3 bases, with 8 bases of the junction left unmatched. The primer mix had 60 Vbeta and 13 Jbeta primers. Libraries were prepared by immunoSEQ multiplex PCR; TCRdb keeps only in-frame clonotypes and omits some of them. The sample carries roughly 120,000 clones, 67% recorded once. V gene TRBV28 combines with J gene TRBJ2-7; 7 bases are a match to TRBD2. Sequencing input: PBMCs. The sequence was obtained from a man aged 18 to 29 in good health and CMV-seropositive. CDR3 sequence reads: CASSHGTIDYEQYF. Written as DNA, the CDR3 is TGTGCCAGCAGCCACGGGACTATCGACTACGAGCAGTACTTC. Full variable domain (remainder filled in from reference TRBV28 and TRBJ2-7): DVKVTQSSRYLVKRTGEKVFLECVQDMDHENMFWYRQDPGLGLRLIYFSYDVKMKEKGDIPEGYSVSREKKERFSLILESASTNQTSMYLCASSHGTIDYEQYFGPGTRLTVT.